The 17 T cell receptor beta chains in this list originate from one sample, sequenced in a study of blood T cell repertoires in COVID-19 (dated by TCRdb to about 2020). The receptor library was made with the immunoSEQ multiplex PCR assay. Held by TCRdb, this immuneACCESS table contains in-frame sequences only and omits some clones. Under half of the omission traces to an unresolved V gene where checked; the cause of the rest is unknown. The sample table contains a few hundred thousand clones; only one count was recorded for over 75% of them. The top ten constitute over 3% of the sample. Input material: PBMCs or T cells enriched from blood (not recorded which). These receptors came from a woman between 35 and 50 years old who had been exposed to COVID-19.

The V gene is TRBV18, the J gene TRBJ1-6; D might be TRBD1 (5 bases). V was trimmed by 2 bases and J by 7 bases, leaving 9 bases between them. This CDR3 spans 14 amino acids. Looked up from germline, CDR1 is KGHSH and CDR2 is LQKENI. DNA of the CDR3: TGTGCCAGCTCACCAAGGGCAGGGAATTCACCCCTCCACTTT. Its translation: CASSPRAGNSPLHF.

This clone was counted between two and nine times. This sequence joins TRBV7-9 and TRBJ1-2, with unresolved D. The germline gives CDR1 SEHNR, CDR2 FQNEAQ (reference sequence). Between the trimmed V and J ends, which lost 5 bases and 8 bases, there was a span of 9 bases. There are 11 residues in the CDR3. The CDR3 region has the DNA TGTGCCAGCAGCCTCAACCAGGGCTACACCTTC. It encodes CASSLNQGYTF. Using reference TRBV7-9 and TRBJ1-2 for the parts outside the CDR3, the full variable domain is DTGVSQNPRHKITKRGQNVTFRCDPISEHNRLYWYRQTLGQGPEFLTYFQNEAQLEKSRLLSDRFSAERPKGSFSTLEIQRTEQGDSAMYLCASSLNQGYTFGSGTRLTVV.

The chain carries TRBV11-2 and TRBJ1-1, with D possibly TRBD1 on 6 matching bases. Deletions cut 4 bases from V and 0 bases from J, with 15 bases between. Germline V gives CDR1 SGHAT, CDR2 FQNNGV. This CDR3 is built from 16 residues. The CDR3 DNA follows: TGTGCCAGCAGCTGGCCGGGGCAGGGGATGAACACTGAAGCTTTCTTT. It codes for CASSWPGQGMNTEAFF.

The chain couples TRBV11-2 to TRBJ1-4, with TRBD1 matching 8 bases. Trimming took 1 base from V and 3 from J; bases not matched to a gene: 4. CDR3 length equals 16 residues. CDR1 and CDR2 (germline): SGHAT, FQNNGV. For the CDR3, the DNA is TGTGCCAGCAGCTTAGGCAGGGGGCATGCTAATGAAAAACTGTTTTTT. Translating gives CASSLGRGHANEKLFF.

This clone appeared a single time. This chain uses TRBV7-9 with TRBJ1-4; 9 bases are shared with TRBD1. This CDR3 contains 17 residues. V trimming: 6 bases; J trimming: 3 bases; junction bases outside the gene matches: 11. The germline gives CDR1 SEHNR, CDR2 FQNEAQ (reference sequence). The CDR3 spells CASRHGQGNYPNEKLFF. DNA for the CDR3: TGTGCCAGCAGACATGGACAGGGGAATTACCCTAATGAAAAACTGTTTTTT.

Written as DNA, the CDR3 is TGTGCCACCAGTGATCCCCTGGGGCTTATCCAAGAGACCCAGTACTTC. Translated: CATSDPLGLIQETQYF. The genes are TRBV24-1 and TRBJ2-5; D is perhaps TRBD1 (5 bases). The germline V and J ends were trimmed by 3 bases and 1 base, with 14 bases remaining between them. CDR1 and CDR2 from the germline V gene are KGHDR and SFDVKD. The CDR3 length is 16 residues.

The V gene is TRBV30, the J gene TRBJ2-5; D possibly corresponds to TRBD2 (5 bases). Germline V gene lookup returns CDR1 GTSNPN and CDR2 SVGIG (reference sequence). V was cut by 4 bases and J by 2 bases, with 8 bases left in between. The CDR3 consists of 12 residues. The CDR3 spells CAWKDLQETQYF. The CDR3, as DNA: TGTGCCTGGAAGGACTTGCAAGAGACCCAGTACTTC.

The rearrangement uses TRBV18 and TRBJ2-2; D perhaps matches TRBD1 (6 bases). The CDR3 is made up of 16 amino acids. Germline CDR1 and CDR2: KGHSH and LQKENI. Trimming took off 3 bases at V and 4 bases at J, with 15 bases between the two ends. The CDR3 bases are TGTGCCAGCTCACCTAGTTCGATCAGGGGCACCGGGGAGCTGTTTTTT. Translating gives CASSPSSIRGTGELFF.

The rearrangement links TRBV19 to TRBJ1-2; 7 positions match TRBD1. V was pared by 8 bases and J by 7 bases, with 13 bases of the junction left unmatched. Germline lookup yields CDR1 LNHDA and CDR2 SQIVND (reference sequence). The CDR3 is made up of 14 amino acids. The CDR3 region has the DNA TGTGCCAGTGGTACAGGGGCCCAATCCAGTGGCTACACCTTC. Residues: CASGTGAQSSGYTF.

The chain combines TRBV9 with TRBJ1-2; possibly TRBD1 for D (5 bases). The germline V gene encodes CDR1 SGDLS and CDR2 YYNGEE. CDR3 length: 17 amino acids. Trimming took 3 bases from V and 4 from J, leaving 22 bases between them. CDR3 residues: CASSGDSDPAKLYGYTF. The CDR3 DNA is TGTGCCAGCAGCGGAGACAGCGACCCAGCGAAACTCTATGGCTACACCTTC.

This clone was counted a single time. The V and J genes are TRBV7-2 and TRBJ2-7; 7 positions agree with TRBD2. The germline gives CDR1 SGHTA, CDR2 FQGNSA. J lost 3 bases, V lost 2 bases, and 10 bases had no gene match. This CDR3 has 16 amino acids. The CDR3 loop is CASSLTGGLVRYEQYF. CDR3 bases: TGTGCCAGCAGCTTAACGGGGGGACTTGTCCGCTACGAGCAGTACTTC. Supplemented by reference TRBV7-2 and TRBJ2-7, the full variable domain reads GAGVSQSPSNKVTEKGKDVELRCDPISGHTALYWYRQSLGQGLEFLIYFQGNSAPDKSGLPSDRFSAERTGGSVSTLTIQRTQQEDSAVYLCASSLTGGLVRYEQYFGPGTRLTVT.

The chain combines TRBV27 with TRBJ2-1; 12 bases align to TRBD2. V lost 4 bases and J lost 1; bases outside the gene matches: 5. The CDR3 length is 17 residues. Germline assignment: CDR1 MNHEY and CDR2 SMNVEV (reference sequence). CDR3 nucleotide sequence: TGTGCCAGCAGTTCCTGGGGGACTAGCGGGTCCTACAATGAGCAGTTCTTC. This translates into CASSSWGTSGSYNEQFF.

The chain recombines TRBV4-3 with TRBJ2-7, with D possibly TRBD1 on 6 matching bases. Germline CDR1 and CDR2: LGHNA and YSLEER. The CDR3 is made up of 17 amino acids. Trimming took off 1 base at V and 1 base at J, with 17 bases between the two ends. The CDR3 loop is CASSQVATGRASYEQYF. Written as DNA, the CDR3 is TGCGCCAGCAGCCAAGTGGCGACAGGAAGAGCATCCTACGAGCAGTACTTC.

The chain couples TRBV3-1 (or the pseudogene TRBV3-2) to TRBJ1-3; no definite D call. The germline gives CDR1 LGHDT, CDR2 YNNKEL (reference sequence). The CDR3 runs to 15 residues. The V gene lost 3 bases and the J gene lost 0 bases, with 9 bases spanning the gap. The CDR3 DNA is TGTGCCAGCAGCCAGAGGACTTTCTCTGGAAACACCATATATTTT. Encoded protein: CASSQRTFSGNTIYF.

The chain employs TRBV15 and TRBJ1-5, with D tentatively TRBD1 (6 bases). The CDR3 runs 16 residues. Trimming cost V 0 bases and J 6 bases, with 15 bases left between them. Germline loops: CDR1 LNHNV, CDR2 YYDKDF (reference sequence). This chain's CDR3 is CATSREGRGMGQPQHF. CDR3 DNA sequence: TGTGCCACCAGCAGAGAGGGGAGGGGGATGGGTCAGCCCCAGCATTTT. Filled out from reference TRBV15 and TRBJ1-5, the complete variable domain reads DAMVIQNPRYQVTQFGKPVTLSCSQTLNHNVMYWYQQKSSQAPKLLFHYYDKDFNNEADTPDNFQSRRPNTSFCFLDIRSPGLGDTAMYLCATSREGRGMGQPQHFGDGTRLSIL.

V gene TRBV28 combines with J gene TRBJ2-1; possible D gene TRBD1, 6 bases. Trimming pared 8 bases from V and 8 bases from J, leaving 13 bases between. Germline V lookup: CDR1 MDHEN, CDR2 SYDVKM. The CDR3 runs to 12 residues. DNA for the CDR3: TGTGCCAGCTTAGAACAGGGCGATGAGCAGTTCTTC. Translated: CASLEQGDEQFF.

J is TRBJ1-4 and V is TRBV4-3; D remains ambiguous. The V end lost 0 bases, the J end lost 0 bases, and 11 bases lay between the germline ends. The CDR3 totals 17 residues. Germline V gives CDR1 LGHNA, CDR2 YSLEER. CDR3 DNA: TGCGCCAGCAGCCAAGATGTGTCAGATTCAACTAATGAAAAACTGTTTTTT. Its protein is CASSQDVSDSTNEKLFF.